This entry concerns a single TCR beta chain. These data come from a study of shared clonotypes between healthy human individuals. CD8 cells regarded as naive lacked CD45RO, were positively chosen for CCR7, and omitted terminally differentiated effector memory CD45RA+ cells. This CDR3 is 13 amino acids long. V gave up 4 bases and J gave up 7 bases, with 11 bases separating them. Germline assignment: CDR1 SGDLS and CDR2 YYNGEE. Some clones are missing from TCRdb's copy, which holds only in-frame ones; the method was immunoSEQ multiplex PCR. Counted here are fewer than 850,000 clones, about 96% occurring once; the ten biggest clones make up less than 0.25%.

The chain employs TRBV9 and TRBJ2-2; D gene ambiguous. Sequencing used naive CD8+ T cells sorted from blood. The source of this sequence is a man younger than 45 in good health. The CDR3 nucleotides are TGTGCCAGCAGCTCCCGCGTGGTCGGGGAGCTGTTTTTT. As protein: CASSSRVVGELFF.